Shown below are 2 T cell receptor beta chains from a single sample sequenced in a study of shared clonotypes between healthy human individuals. Profiled with immunoSEQ multiplex PCR; TCRdb holds only in-frame clones, not every one. Of some 1,900,000 clones detected, less than 95% appear once; the ten largest clones hold more than 0.9%. As defined, naive CD8 cells were CD45RO-negative and positively selected for CCR7, with terminally differentiated effector memory CD45RA+ cells excluded. Sequencing used naive CD8+ T cells sorted from blood. These receptors came from a man between 18 and 35 years old in good health.

This chain uses TRBV7-2 with TRBJ2-3, with D possibly being TRBD2 (5 bases). V was cut by 1 base and J by 4 bases, with 15 bases left in between. There are 16 residues in the CDR3. Germline CDR1 is SGHTA and CDR2 is FQGNSA. The CDR3 DNA sequence: TGTGCCAGCAGCTTAGTCAGCGGTGGTAGGGCAGATACGCAGTATTTT. Its protein product is CASSLVSGGRADTQYF.

V gene TRBV2 combines with J gene TRBJ2-7; 9 nucleotides line up with TRBD1. The CDR3 is 15 residues long. The ends lost 4 bases at V and 3 bases at J; junction bases unmatched: 7. CDR1 and CDR2 (germline): SNHLY, FYNNEI. DNA of the CDR3: TGTGCCAGCAGTGGTATGGGACAGGGTTACTACGAGCAGTACTTC. Its protein product is CASSGMGQGYYEQYF.